The 2 T cell receptor beta chains presented below share a single source sample, sequenced in a study of T cell responses to AZD1222 COVID-19 vaccine (dated by TCRdb to the early 2020s). Sample time point, as interpreted from the label and publication: baseline before first vaccination. Libraries came from the immunoSEQ multiplex PCR assay. Held by TCRdb, this immuneACCESS table contains in-frame sequences only and omits some clones. Under half of the omission traces to an unresolved V gene where checked; the cause of the rest is unknown. This sample holds 120,000 or so clones; just under 95% were observed only once. The top ten hold roughly 7% of the sample. Material: peripheral blood, obtained on day 0 of AZD1222 vaccination. These TCRs come from an adult in good health.

The CDR3 loop is CASSYGQMNTEAFF. In DNA, the CDR3 is TGTGCCAGCAGTTATGGGCAAATGAACACTGAAGCTTTCTTT. The chain has TRBV6-5 and TRBJ1-1; D is unclear. Germline loops: CDR1 MNHEY, CDR2 SVGAGI. Trimming removed 3 bases from V and 0 bases from J, with 8 bases in between. The CDR3 runs to 14 residues.

The chain is built from TRBV3-1 (or the pseudogene TRBV3-2) and TRBJ1-6; 8 bases agree with TRBD1. V lost 4 bases to trimming and J lost 0 bases; unmatched junction nucleotides: 11. Germline V CDR1 and CDR2: LGHDT, YNNKEL (reference sequence). This CDR3 is built from 19 residues. CDR3 protein: CASSRTPQGASSYNSPLHF. The CDR3 DNA reads as TGTGCCAGCAGCCGAACACCGCAGGGGGCTAGCTCCTATAATTCACCCCTCCACTTT.